A selection of T cell receptor beta chains follows, all from one sample in a study of T cells after yellow fever vaccination. TCRdb processed the 5' RACE reads anew with MiXCR; each CDR3 protein has one entry. The sample consists of hundreds of thousands of distinct CDR3 sequences, approximately 15% of them appearing once. This specimen was PBMCs, taken on the day of the yellow fever booster vaccination. The receptors originated from a man aged 25 to 40 who received the YFV17D yellow fever vaccine. The CDR3 runs from the conserved cysteine through the conserved F or W. A D gene is named only where the DNA matches it firmly. Clone sizes are given selectively: once, few, many, or a class where the clone is expanded.

v_gene,j_gene,abundance,d_gene,CDR3aa,CDR3nt
TRBV6-5,TRBJ2-4,-,TRBD2,CASSYSTSENIQYF,TGTGCCAGCAGTTACTCGACTAGCGAAAACATTCAGTACTTC
TRBV12-3/TRBV12-4,TRBJ2-7,-,-,CASSRTDGAYEQYF,TGTGCCAGCAGTCGGACGGACGGAGCCTACGAGCAGTACTTC
TRBV27,TRBJ1-5,many,-,CASSKRQDQPQHF,TGTGCCAGCAGTAAAAGACAGGACCAGCCCCAGCATTTT
TRBV20-1,TRBJ2-3,few,TRBD2,CSALQLAGPDTQYF,TGCAGTGCCCTCCAACTAGCGGGCCCAGATACGCAGTATTTT
TRBV4-1,TRBJ1-2,-,-,CASSQDNGGGGYGYTF,TGCGCCAGCAGCCAAGATAACGGCGGGGGGGGATATGGCTACACCTTC
TRBV29-1,TRBJ2-7,-,-,CSVQGKDEQYF,TGCAGCGTACAGGGTAAGGACGAGCAGTACTTC
TRBV29-1,TRBJ2-4,-,-,CSVTPGARGIQYF,TGCAGCGTCACACCCGGGGCTAGGGGCATTCAGTACTTC
TRBV12-3/TRBV12-4,TRBJ2-4,-,TRBD1,CASSLTQGANIQYF,TGTGCCAGCAGTTTGACACAGGGGGCCAACATTCAGTACTTC
TRBV6-1,TRBJ2-3,few,TRBD2,CASSRRTGRTSGRADTQYF,TGTGCCAGCAGCCGACGAACAGGAAGGACTAGCGGGAGGGCAGATACGCAGTATTTT
TRBV6-1,TRBJ1-6,-,TRBD1,CASGVGGKGTLHF,TGTGCCAGCGGTGTAGGGGGCAAGGGGACCCTCCACTTT
TRBV6-6,TRBJ2-7,-,-,CASSTGVTYEQYF,TGTGCCAGCAGTACTGGGGTAACCTACGAGCAGTACTTC
TRBV7-2,TRBJ1-5,few,-,CASSLGSSGWEPQHF,TGTGCCAGCAGCTTAGGATCGTCAGGCTGGGAGCCCCAGCATTTT
TRBV12-3/TRBV12-4,TRBJ2-7,-,TRBD2,CASRIPPGLAGGEQYF,TGTGCCAGCAGAATCCCCCCCGGACTAGCGGGAGGCGAGCAGTACTTC
TRBV14,TRBJ1-2,-,-,CASSQSTSGYTF,TGTGCCAGCAGCCAATCGACCAGCGGCTACACCTTC
TRBV7-2,TRBJ2-3,-,-,CASSLAGVIDTQYF,TGTGCCAGCAGCTTAGCGGGAGTCATAGATACGCAGTATTTT
TRBV5-1,TRBJ1-1,few,-,CASRQRATQGTEAFF,TGCGCCAGCAGGCAGAGAGCCACGCAGGGGACTGAAGCTTTCTTT
TRBV11-2,TRBJ2-7,few,-,CASSFRRDPEQYF,TGTGCCAGCAGCTTTCGACGGGACCCCGAGCAGTACTTC
TRBV7-1,TRBJ2-3,few,TRBD2,CASSSGHRTSGRTTFSTDTQYF,TGTGCCAGCAGCTCCGGCCACCGGACTAGCGGGAGGACGACATTTAGCACAGATACGCAGTATTTT
TRBV29-1,TRBJ2-7,few,-,CSVRDGTTYEQYF,TGCAGCGTACGGGACGGAACAACCTACGAGCAGTACTTC
TRBV20-1,TRBJ2-3,-,TRBD2,CSARTSGRSADTQYF,TGCAGTGCTAGGACTAGCGGGAGGAGCGCAGATACGCAGTATTTT
TRBV27,TRBJ2-2,-,TRBD1,CASRRAGTGATGELFF,TGTGCCAGCAGAAGAGCCGGGACAGGGGCCACCGGGGAGCTGTTTTTT
TRBV20-1,TRBJ2-7,few,-,CSARITIPPYEQYF,TGCAGTGCTAGAATAACTATCCCTCCCTACGAGCAGTACTTC
TRBV7-2,TRBJ2-2,few,-,CASSIKQGGTGELFF,TGTGCCAGCAGCATCAAGCAGGGTGGCACCGGGGAGCTGTTTTTT
TRBV6-1,TRBJ2-3,many,-,CASRQGFSSGTQYF,TGTGCCAGCAGACAGGGATTTTCAAGTGGTACGCAGTATTTT
TRBV19,TRBJ2-5,-,-,CASSKRSTASGTQYF,TGTGCCAGTAGTAAAAGGTCCACAGCATCTGGGACCCAGTACTTC
TRBV29-1,TRBJ2-5,-,-,CSARLVDETQYF,TGCAGCGCCCGTTTAGTTGATGAGACCCAGTACTTC
TRBV29-1,TRBJ2-3,-,TRBD2,CSVQTSGDTQYF,TGCAGCGTCCAGACTAGCGGGGATACGCAGTATTTT
TRBV28,TRBJ2-1,few,-,CASKGGGGPYNEQFF,TGTGCCAGCAAAGGTGGGGGGGGGCCCTACAATGAGCAGTTCTTC
TRBV20-1,TRBJ2-2,-,-,CSATVPSLNTGELFF,TGCAGTGCTACGGTACCTAGCCTAAACACCGGGGAGCTGTTTTTT
TRBV19,TRBJ2-7,-,TRBD1,CASSPRPGQGYEQYF,TGTGCCAGTAGTCCTAGACCGGGACAGGGTTACGAGCAGTACTTC
TRBV7-9,TRBJ2-1,few,-,CASSFYGTSSYNEQFF,TGTGCCAGCAGCTTCTATGGGACCAGCTCCTACAATGAGCAGTTCTTC
TRBV20-1,TRBJ2-5,many,-,CSARDPTSGSGTQYF,TGCAGTGCTAGAGACCCCACATCGGGATCGGGGACCCAGTACTTC
TRBV12-3/TRBV12-4,TRBJ2-1,-,-,CASSFGYRGNEQFF,TGTGCCAGCAGTTTTGGATATCGAGGCAATGAGCAGTTCTTC
TRBV20-1,TRBJ2-7,few,-,CSASSAGPPQYF,TGCAGTGCTAGTAGCGCGGGACCACCGCAGTACTTC
TRBV6-5,TRBJ2-7,few,-,CASSYSGGSQYEQYF,TGTGCCAGCAGTTACTCAGGGGGGAGTCAGTACGAGCAGTACTTC
TRBV5-5,TRBJ2-1,few,-,CASSIGPVSRDEQFF,TGTGCCAGCAGCATCGGACCTGTATCAAGGGATGAGCAGTTCTTC
TRBV25-1,TRBJ2-2,-,TRBD1,CATTGAGELFF,TGTGCCACCACAGGGGCCGGGGAGCTGTTTTTT
TRBV9,TRBJ2-2,-,TRBD2,CASSPTSGRSGELFF,TGTGCCAGCAGCCCGACTAGCGGGAGGTCCGGGGAGCTGTTTTTT
TRBV6-2/TRBV6-3,TRBJ1-1,-,TRBD1,CASSYLGRQGPEAFF,TGTGCCAGCAGTTACCTGGGCCGACAGGGGCCTGAAGCTTTCTTT
TRBV7-8,TRBJ2-3,few,TRBD2,CASSPWVAGVGDTQYF,TGTGCCAGCAGCCCTTGGGTAGCGGGAGTCGGAGATACGCAGTATTTT
TRBV29-1,TRBJ2-1,-,TRBD1,CSVETRDRGMNEQFF,TGCAGCGTGGAAACCCGGGACAGGGGGATGAATGAGCAGTTCTTC
TRBV30,TRBJ2-1,-,-,CAWSVADHEQFF,TGTGCCTGGAGTGTAGCTGACCATGAGCAGTTCTTC
TRBV7-8,TRBJ2-3,few,-,CASSFQARTDTQYF,TGTGCCAGCAGCTTTCAAGCCCGCACAGATACGCAGTATTTT
TRBV19,TRBJ2-5,-,-,CASISSEGWTQYF,TGTGCCAGTATCTCCTCGGAGGGTTGGACCCAGTACTTC
TRBV7-8,TRBJ2-7,few,TRBD2,CASSLLAGGTYEQYF,TGTGCCAGCAGCCTACTAGCGGGAGGAACCTACGAGCAGTACTTC
TRBV7-8,TRBJ2-1,few,TRBD2,CASSSAGTSLGEQFF,TGTGCCAGCAGCTCAGCCGGGACTAGCTTGGGTGAGCAGTTCTTC
TRBV5-1,TRBJ2-3,-,TRBD2,CASSLGLAGRADTQYF,TGCGCCAGCAGCTTGGGACTAGCGGGAAGGGCAGATACGCAGTATTTT
TRBV12-3/TRBV12-4,TRBJ2-3,many,TRBD2,CASSFNRPGTSGAGDTQYF,TGTGCCAGCAGTTTCAATCGCCCCGGGACTAGCGGGGCTGGAGATACGCAGTATTTT
TRBV24-1,TRBJ2-3,few,-,CATSDSPDWDEGDTQYF,TGTGCCACCAGTGATTCCCCTGACTGGGACGAGGGAGATACGCAGTATTTT
TRBV7-6,TRBJ2-7,many,-,CASSLEDRTSYEQYF,TGTGCCAGCAGCTTAGAAGACAGGACCAGCTACGAGCAGTACTTC
TRBV20-1,TRBJ1-2,-,-,CSAGAESNYGYTF,TGCAGTGCTGGGGCGGAGTCCAACTATGGCTACACCTTC
TRBV7-8,TRBJ2-3,-,TRBD2,CASSAPGGLAGATDTQYF,TGTGCCAGCAGCGCCCCGGGGGGACTAGCGGGAGCTACAGATACGCAGTATTTT
TRBV9,TRBJ2-7,-,TRBD2,CASSAGLAGGDEQYF,TGTGCCAGCAGCGCAGGACTAGCGGGAGGAGACGAGCAGTACTTC
TRBV29-1,TRBJ1-1,few,-,CSVETRADTEAFF,TGCAGCGTTGAAACGAGGGCGGACACTGAAGCTTTCTTT
TRBV11-2,TRBJ2-7,-,TRBD2,CASSLGAASGYFGSYEQYF,TGTGCCAGCAGCTTGGGGGCGGCTAGCGGGTATTTTGGGTCCTACGAGCAGTACTTC
TRBV11-2,TRBJ2-1,-,-,CASSTPGGRPRPSYNEQFF,TGTGCCAGCAGCACCCCCGGCGGGCGGCCACGACCCTCCTACAATGAGCAGTTCTTC
TRBV20-1,TRBJ2-2,few,-,CSATSGKNTGELFF,TGCAGTGCTACCTCGGGGAAGAACACCGGGGAGCTGTTTTTT
TRBV19,TRBJ1-1,-,-,CASLLMGPNTEAFF,TGTGCCAGCCTGTTAATGGGGCCCAACACTGAAGCTTTCTTT
TRBV6-1,TRBJ2-5,few,-,CASVVGFGQETQYF,TGTGCCAGCGTCGTGGGATTCGGACAAGAGACCCAGTACTTC
TRBV20-1,TRBJ2-2,few,-,CSASSASAYTGELFF,TGCAGTGCTAGCAGCGCTAGCGCGTACACCGGGGAGCTGTTTTTT